The clone carrying this T cell receptor beta chain was observed once. The data were taken from a study of long-term antiretroviral therapy in people with HIV. Assay version v3.0 of immunoSEQ was used, and it was run at survey level. Clones were read by immunoSEQ multiplex PCR, and TCRdb kept only the in-frame ones, dropping some. The data hold more than 25,000 clones, with 85% to 95% observed a single time. Trimming pared 0 bases from V and 4 bases from J, leaving 12 bases between. The germline CDR1 and CDR2 sequences are LGHNA and YSLEER. The CDR3 is 15 amino acids. The receptor was isolated from a woman aged 40 to 50 with HIV. The specimen comprised unsorted PBMCs, sampled 6.5 years after starting antiretroviral therapy. The rearrangement joins TRBV4-3 to TRBJ1-2; D remains unclear. The CDR3, as DNA: TGCGCCAGCAGCCAAGACTCCGGCAGACCCTATGGCTACACCTTC. Translation gives CASSQDSGRPYGYTF.